A single sample gave rise to the 25 T cell receptor beta chains below, sequenced in a study of blood T cells in healthy people across ages. A second 7 to 11 cycle PCR used barcoded and J-beta primers. TCRdb recomputed calls from the 5' RACE reads with MiXCR, one row per CDR3 protein. The table shows around 940,000 distinct CDR3 sequences, with 51% occurring only once. The source material was blood. Receptor source: a woman aged 55-69 years in good health.

This clonotype was seen a handful of times. The chain recombines TRBV6-5 with TRBJ2-7; the D call may be TRBD1 or TRBD2 (6 bases each). V was pared by 11 bases and J by 5 bases, with 13 bases between. CDR3 size: 11 residues. The germline CDR1 and CDR2 sequences are MNHEY and SVGAGI. In DNA, the CDR3 is TGTGCCCTGGGGGGCGACGACGAGCAGTACTTC. It is translated as CALGGDDEQYF.

The V and J genes are TRBV6-2 or TRBV6-3 and TRBJ2-7; 7 bases align to TRBD1. J was trimmed by 5 bases and V by 4 bases; bases with no gene match: 14. Germline values: CDR1 MNHEY, CDR2 SVGEGT. This CDR3 region has 16 residues. The DNA for the CDR3 is TGTGCCAGCAGTTTCGCGGACAGGCCCACCCCCGACGAGCAGTACTTC. It is translated as CASSFADRPTPDEQYF.

The chain uses TRBV7-8 and TRBJ2-2; 8 nucleotides agree with TRBD2. The CDR3 spans 16 residues. CDR1 SGHVS and CDR2 FQNEAQ come from the germline V gene. V gave up 2 bases and J gave up 4 bases; unmatched junction bases: 6. The CDR3 DNA sequence: TGTGCCAGCAGCTTATTTGGGCTAGCGGGCACCGGGGAGCTGTTTTTT. It is translated as CASSLFGLAGTGELFF.

The rearrangement uses TRBV12-3 or TRBV12-4 and TRBJ2-1; D is unresolved. The J call is uncertain, as TRBJ2-7 better fits the DNA end. The CDR3 length is 13 residues. The CDR3 sequence: CASVFSSYNEQYF. As DNA, the CDR3 is TGTGCCAGCGTCTTCAGCTCCTACAATGAGCAGTACTTC.

The chain has TRBV7-2 and TRBJ2-1; no firm D call. The CDR3 loop spans 13 amino acids. Trimming pared 3 bases from V and 10 bases from J, leaving 13 bases between. The germline CDR1 and CDR2 sequences are SGHTA and FQGNSA. The CDR3 nucleotides read TGTGCCAGCAGCTTGGGATTGGGAACAGAGCAGTTCTTC. Protein sequence: CASSLGLGTEQFF.

This clonotype appeared a few times. The V and J genes are TRBV6-5 and TRBJ2-4; the D is unclear. The DNA end favors TRBJ2-7, so the J call may be wrong. This CDR3 is built from 13 residues. Germline CDR1 MNHEY, CDR2 SVGAGI. CDR3 sequence reads: CASSSPRWLEQYF. The CDR3 coding sequence is TGTGCCAGCAGTTCACCCCGATGGCTCGAGCAGTACTTC.

J is TRBJ2-4 and V is TRBV5-1, with 12 bases fitting TRBD2. The V gene end was trimmed by 2 bases and the J gene end by 8 bases; junction bases not matched to a gene: 20. This CDR3 region has 20 residues. The germline V gene has CDR1 SGHRS and CDR2 YFSETQ. CDR3 protein: CASSLFPLGRTSGITDIQYF. CDR3 sequence (DNA): TGCGCCAGCAGCTTATTCCCCTTAGGAAGGACTAGCGGGATTACGGACATTCAGTACTTC.

The gene calls are TRBV21-1 and TRBJ2-5. TRBV21-1 corresponds to a pseudogene. The CDR3 length is 14 residues. CDR3: CASSKLGSRETQYF. The CDR3 coding sequence is TGTGCCAGCAGCAAACTCGGTAGCCGAGAGACCCAGTACTTC.

The sample holds a few counts of this clonotype. V is TRBV20-1 and J is TRBJ2-5, with TRBD2 matching over 9 bases. The J call may be incorrect, as the DNA end agrees better with TRBJ2-7. The germline CDR1 and CDR2 sequences are DFQATT and SNEGSKA (reference sequence). The CDR3 consists of 16 residues. CDR3 amino acids: CSARDPLAGTPYEQYF. The CDR3, as DNA: TGCAGTGCTAGAGACCCGCTAGCGGGAACCCCCTACGAGCAGTACTTC.

The V gene is TRBV20-1, the J gene TRBJ2-7; D might be TRBD1 (6 bases). The CDR3 runs 15 residues. The germline V gene has CDR1 DFQATT and CDR2 SNEGSKA (reference sequence). The V gene lost 5 bases and the J gene lost 0 bases, with 17 bases spanning the gap. CDR3 amino acids: CSAGKGGPNSYEQYF. CDR3 in DNA: TGCAGTGCTGGAAAAGGGGGTCCAAACTCCTACGAGCAGTACTTC.

This chain uses TRBV15 with TRBJ1-2, with D possibly TRBD1 on 5 matching bases. This CDR3 region has 13 residues. V was cut by 6 bases and J by 5 bases, with 13 bases left in between. Germline V gene lookup returns CDR1 LNHNV and CDR2 YYDKDF (reference sequence). CDR3 DNA: TGTGCCACCAGGACGTGGGGGGGGTATGGCTACACCTTC. Translating gives CATRTWGGYGYTF.

The V gene is TRBV13, the J gene TRBJ2-7, with D hard to call. Germline V gene lookup returns CDR1 PRHDT and CDR2 FYEKMQ (reference sequence). V was clipped by 2 bases and J by 3 bases, with 11 bases between them. The length of the CDR3 is 14 residues. The CDR3 protein is CASSLLGSGYEQYF. The CDR3 DNA sequence: TGTGCCAGCAGCTTATTGGGATCTGGCTACGAGCAGTACTTC.

J is TRBJ1-2 and V is TRBV7-9, with 8 bases that match TRBD1. Germline CDR1 reads SEHNR; CDR2 reads FQNEAQ (reference sequence). This CDR3 region has 19 residues. The junction had 18 bases not matched to a gene; V was cut back by 4 bases and J by 2 bases. CDR3 loop: CASSSPTRGRPRMNYGYTF. DNA for the CDR3: TGTGCCAGCAGCTCCCCGACCAGGGGGCGCCCCCGAATGAACTATGGCTACACCTTC.

This clonotype turned up a few times. The chain carries TRBV7-6 and TRBJ2-1; no definite D call. CDR3 length: 12 residues. Germline-derived CDR1 and CDR2 are SGHVS and FNYEAQ. The V and J ends lost 2 bases and 6 bases respectively, with 5 bases between them. CDR3 in amino acids: CASSLNANEQFF. The CDR3 DNA is TGTGCCAGCAGCTTAAACGCCAATGAGCAGTTCTTC.

The chain joins TRBV28 to TRBJ2-6; a possible D gene is TRBD1 (7 bases). CDR1 and CDR2 (germline): MDHEN, SYDVKM. The CDR3 runs to 18 residues. The V end lost 5 bases, the J end lost 0 bases, and 17 bases lay between the germline ends. CDR3 region: CASSRLGDSRSGANVLTF. CDR3 DNA: TGTGCCAGCAGTCGACTAGGGGACAGCCGCTCTGGGGCCAACGTCCTGACTTTC.

As to this clonotype: At one boundary the junction diverges from the germline segment, which might be a read error. This chain uses TRBV30 with TRBJ2-3, with TRBD2 as a possible D gene (6 bases). In germline, CDR1 is GTSNPN, CDR2 SVGIG (reference sequence). This CDR3 has 13 residues. The CDR3, as DNA: TGTGCCTGGAGTCCGGGACTCACAAATACGCAGTATTTT. Translation gives CAWSPGLTNTQYF. Full variable domain (rest looked up from reference TRBV30 and TRBJ2-3): SQTIHQWPATLVQPVGSPLSLECTVEGTSNPNLYWYRQAAGRGLQLLFYSVGIGQISSEVPQNLSASRPQDRQFILSSKKLLLSDSGFYLCAWSPGLTNTQYFGPGTRLTVL.

This clonotype was found once. This chain joins TRBV2 and TRBJ2-3, with 8 bases matching TRBD1. The length of the CDR3 is 14 residues. The V and J ends lost 7 bases and 2 bases, in that order; junction bases with no gene match: 5. Germline lookup yields CDR1 SNHLY and CDR2 FYNNEI. The DNA for the CDR3 is TGTGCCAGCACCGACAGGGGATACACAGATACGCAGTATTTT. Translating gives CASTDRGYTDTQYF. Together with reference TRBV2 and TRBJ2-3, the CDR3 gives the full variable domain: EPEVTQTPSHQVTQMGQEVILRCVPISNHLYFYWYRQILGQKVEFLVSFYNNEISEKSEIFDDQFSVERPDGSNFTLKIRSTKLEDSAMYFCASTDRGYTDTQYFGPGTRLTVL.

The chain couples TRBV12-3 or TRBV12-4 to TRBJ2-1; 11 bases agree with TRBD2. The J call may be faulty, since TRBJ2-7 better matches the DNA end. This CDR3 contains 16 residues. CDR3 bases: TGTGCCAGCAGTATCGCCGGGACTAGCGGAACCTACGAGCAGTACTTC. Its translation is CASSIAGTSGTYEQYF.

This clonotype appeared a few times. This chain links TRBV29-1 with TRBJ2-1, with 7 bases aligning to TRBD1. J lost 7 bases, V lost 7 bases, and 10 bases had no gene match. CDR1 is SQVTM and CDR2 is ANQGSEA in the germline V gene. The CDR3 runs to 13 residues. CDR3 residues: CSGGQRLKNEQFF. The CDR3 bases are TGCAGCGGGGGACAGAGGTTAAAGAATGAGCAGTTCTTC.

This chain joins TRBV20-1 and TRBJ2-3; 15 nucleotides line up with TRBD2. The CDR3 is 19 amino acids. From germline, CDR1 is DFQATT and CDR2 SNEGSKA (reference sequence). V lost 3 bases and J lost 2; bases outside the gene matches: 12. CDR3 amino acids: CSASPGLAGGTPFTDTQYF. The CDR3, as DNA: TGCAGTGCTAGCCCGGGACTAGCGGGAGGAACCCCCTTCACAGATACGCAGTATTTT.

The CDR3 coding sequence is TGTGCCAGCAGACAGACAGGGGCCCACGAGCAGTACTTC. Translation gives CASRQTGAHEQYF. This chain links TRBV5-6 with TRBJ2-7; 8 bases line up with TRBD1. V was pared by 5 bases and J by 5 bases, with 6 bases of the junction left unmatched. Germline CDR1 is SGHDT and CDR2 is YYEEEE. The CDR3 is 13 residues long.

This clonotype was counted only a few times. The chain employs TRBV6-1 and TRBJ1-1; 7 positions match TRBD1. V shed 6 bases, J shed 2 bases, and the junction held 6 bases outside the gene matches. The CDR3 spans 14 residues. Germline CDR1 and CDR2: MNHNS and SASEGT. The CDR3: CASSSTGINTEAFF. DNA for the CDR3: TGTGCCAGCAGCTCGACAGGGATAAACACTGAAGCTTTCTTT.

The rearrangement links TRBV11-1 to TRBJ2-1, with D perhaps given as TRBD1 or TRBD2 (5 bases each). CDR3 length: 13 amino acids. Trimming shortened V by 4 bases and J by 9 bases, and 13 bases separated the two germline ends. In germline, CDR1 is SGHAT, CDR2 FQDESV (reference sequence). The CDR3: CASSSEGRGEQFF. As DNA, the CDR3 is TGTGCCAGCAGCTCTGAGGGAAGGGGTGAGCAGTTCTTC.

This sequence joins TRBV20-1 and TRBJ2-1, with TRBD2 matching over 7 bases. The CDR3 covers 14 residues. Germline trimming cut 3 bases from V and 6 bases from J; bases unmatched to any gene: 8. Germline loops: CDR1 DFQATT, CDR2 SNEGSKA (reference sequence). The CDR3 sequence is CSASSRERRNEQFF. The CDR3 DNA is TGCAGTGCTAGTTCGCGGGAGAGGCGCAATGAGCAGTTCTTC.

This clonotype was detected only once. A read error may account for a junction end that differs from germline. The V and J genes are TRBV25-1 and TRBJ2-5; D may be TRBD1 or TRBD2 (6 bases each). Germline V lookup: CDR1 MGHDK, CDR2 SYGVNS. CDR3 length: 16 residues. Here the CDR3 DNA reads TGTGCCAGCAGTGAATATCCCGGGGGCGAGCAAGGGACCCAGTACTTC. Translated, it gives CASSEYPGGEQGTQYF.